This T cell receptor (beta chain) stems from a study of cytomegalovirus exposure and HLA in healthy donors. The study's findings and limits: Among TCR beta chains, those listed as cytomegalovirus-associated numbered under 200. According to a subsequent analysis, TCR clusters identified in the first cohort showed a tendency to co-occur across the 100 to 150 validation repertoires.

As regards this clone: Its antigen is not known.

Trimming removed 5 bases from V and 2 bases from J, with 11 bases in between. CDR3 length: 14 amino acids. The germline V gene has CDR1 SGHTA and CDR2 FQGNSA. This table comes from immunoSEQ multiplex PCR, and its TCRdb copy is limited to in-frame clones, with some not included. The sample shows over 150,000 clones, over 85% of them seen only once. The chain has TRBV7-2 and TRBJ2-3; D might be TRBD2 (6 bases). This receptor was obtained from a young man in good health and CMV-seropositive. The sequenced sample was PBMCs. The CDR3 reads CASSLGGFTDTQYF. In DNA, the CDR3 is TGTGCCAGCAGCCTGGGGGGATTCACAGATACGCAGTATTTT. The variable domain in full, completed from reference TRBV7-2 and TRBJ2-3, reads GAGVSQSPSNKVTEKGKDVELRCDPISGHTALYWYRQSLGQGLEFLIYFQGNSAPDKSGLPSDRFSAERTGGSVSTLTIQRTQQEDSAVYLCASSLGGFTDTQYFGPGTRLTVL.